What follows is one TCR beta chain and its context. This record comes from a study of patients and donors after allogeneic stem cell transplantation. The CDR3 loop spans 12 amino acids. V gave up 3 bases and J gave up 7 bases, with 7 bases separating them. Germline V gene sequence: CDR1 MGHDK, CDR2 SYGVNS. One entry per CDR3 protein, called by TCRdb with MiXCR from the RT-PCR reads. This sample has about a million distinct CDR3 sequences, with roughly 18% found just once. The receptor was isolated from a human donor who was either an allogeneic HSCT recipient or a stem cell or donor lymphocyte infusion donor (not recorded which). It is not recorded whose cells these are; they may come from a transplant donor. Sequenced: blood, either unsorted or a sorted T cell fraction (not recorded which). The J gene is TRBJ2-1, the V gene TRBV25-1; no reliable D call. The CDR3 nucleotides read TGTGCCAGCAGTGAGAGTATTAATGAGCAGTTCTTC. Encoded protein: CASSESINEQFF.